The clone carrying this T cell receptor beta chain appeared many times. These data originate in a study of early T cells in non-severe SARS-CoV-2 infection. Looking at the study overall: From unsorted whole blood, bulk RNA was sequenced, and the chains remained unpaired.

The CDR3 sequence is 15 residues long. CDR1 and CDR2 (germline): SGHDT, YYEEEE. The V end lost 2 bases, the J end lost 1 base, and 9 bases lay between the germline ends. TCRdb redid the calling of the 5' RACE reads with MiXCR, one entry per CDR3 protein. Found here are some 76,000 distinct CDR3 sequences, around 15% of them singletons; the top ten hold around 15%. The rearrangement uses TRBV5-6 and TRBJ2-2; D perhaps matches TRBD1 (6 bases). This clonotype was sampled from an adult who was a healthcare worker with PCR-confirmed SARS-CoV-2 infection or an uninfected control (not recorded which). The sequenced sample consisted of whole blood. CDR3 amino acids: CASSFLGQNTGELFF. CDR3 DNA sequence: TGTGCCAGCAGCTTCTTGGGACAGAACACCGGGGAGCTGTTTTTT.